This passage covers 32 T cell receptor beta chains from one sample sequenced in a study of cytomegalovirus exposure and HLA in healthy donors. 13 Jbeta primers and 60 Vbeta primers were used for the PCR. Data came from immunoSEQ multiplex PCR; TCRdb stores just in-frame clones and leaves some out. The sample includes around 110,000 clones, around 73% of them seen just once. The sample was PBMCs. Receptors originate from a man in his thirties or forties in good health and CMV-seronegative.

This clone came up a few times. V is TRBV7-8 and J is TRBJ2-4, with TRBD1 identical over 10 bases. This CDR3 spans 13 amino acids. Germline trimming cut 5 bases from V and 8 bases from J; bases unmatched to any gene: 3. In germline, CDR1 is SGHVS, CDR2 FQNEAQ. CDR3 DNA sequence: TGTGCCAGCAGCGGGGACAGGGGTTACATTCAGTACTTC. Encoded protein: CASSGDRGYIQYF.

The chain links TRBV5-1 to TRBJ2-7; 9 nucleotides agree with TRBD1. Germline trimming cut 0 bases from V and 1 base from J; bases unmatched to any gene: 5. In germline, CDR1 is SGHRS, CDR2 YFSETQ. CDR3 length: 16 amino acids. DNA for the CDR3: TGCGCCAGCAGCTTGGTTCCGACAGGGGGATCCTACGAGCAGTACTTC. This encodes CASSLVPTGGSYEQYF. The entire variable domain, with the rest obtained from reference TRBV5-1 and TRBJ2-7, is as follows: KAGVTQTPRYLIKTRGQQVTLSCSPISGHRSVSWYQQTPGQGLQFLFEYFSETQRNKGNFPGRFSGRQFSNSRSEMNVSTLELGDSALYLCASSLVPTGGSYEQYFGPGTRLTVT.

With respect to this clone: This is likely a read error, given that the CDR3 carries no conserved phenylalanine or tryptophan at its end. The DNA is omitted, as the CDR3 cannot be located on it reliably, and the CDR3 follows TCRdb's listing. This chain connects TRBV20-1 to TRBJ2-7; TRBD2 reflects the table's D call only, with no check against the DNA. The CDR3 spans 11 residues, counting both ends. Germline values: CDR1 DFQATT, CDR2 SNEGSKA (reference sequence). Here the CDR3 reads CSAVRGGGPIL.

This clone was observed a handful of times. This sequence joins TRBV19 and TRBJ2-2; 13 nucleotides line up with TRBD2. Trimming at V came to 0 bases and at J to 7 bases, leaving 11 bases not matched to a gene. In germline, CDR1 is LNHDA, CDR2 SQIVND (reference sequence). This CDR3 has 19 amino acids. This chain's CDR3 is CASSIDQWTSGRFGGELFF. The CDR3 nucleotides read TGTGCCAGTAGTATAGACCAATGGACTAGCGGGAGATTTGGCGGGGAGCTGTTTTTT.

Written as DNA, the CDR3 is TGTGCCAGCAGTCAGCGGGGGAGCAATCAGCCCCAGCATTTT. It translates to CASSQRGSNQPQHF. The chain uses TRBV5-6 and TRBJ1-5; perhaps TRBD1 as D (5 bases). This CDR3 comprises 14 residues. Trimming removed 5 bases from V and 1 base from J, with 10 bases in between. Germline CDR1 SGHDT, CDR2 YYEEEE. The whole variable domain, filled in from reference TRBV5-6 and TRBJ1-5, reads DAGVTQSPTHLIKTRGQQVTLRCSPKSGHDTVSWYQQALGQGPQFIFQYYEEEERQRGNFPDRFSGHQFPNYSSELNVNALLLGDSALYLCASSQRGSNQPQHFGDGTRLSIL.

The table lists this clone with a few counts. V is TRBV10-3 and J is TRBJ2-5; 13 bases are shared with TRBD2. The better agreement between TRBJ2-7 and the DNA end casts doubt on the J call. Germline V gene data show CDR1 as ENHRY and CDR2 as SYGVKD. This CDR3 has 15 residues. Here the CDR3 reads CAISEGTSGVYEQYF. CDR3 bases: TGTGCCATCAGTGAGGGGACTAGCGGGGTGTACGAGCAGTACTTC.

DNA for the CDR3: TGTGCCAGCAGTGAATGGACAGACAATCAGCCCCAGCATTTT. It yields the protein CASSEWTDNQPQHF. The rearrangement uses TRBV2 and TRBJ1-5, with D possibly being TRBD1 (6 bases). V was clipped by 2 bases and J by 3 bases, with 8 bases between them. The CDR3 consists of 14 residues. Germline assignment: CDR1 SNHLY and CDR2 FYNNEI.

The chain has TRBV10-1 and TRBJ1-1; perhaps TRBD1 as D (6 bases). Germline V gives CDR1 WNHNN, CDR2 SYGVQD (reference sequence). CDR3 length: 14 residues. V was clipped by 1 base and J by 4 bases, with 10 bases between them. CDR3 DNA sequence: TGCGCCAGCAGTGAGTTCAGGGGTTTCACTGAAGCTTTCTTT. It codes for CASSEFRGFTEAFF.

This sequence joins TRBV4-1 and TRBJ2-1, with D maybe TRBD2 (8 bases). Germline values: CDR1 MGHRA, CDR2 YSYEKL. The CDR3 length is 16 residues. Trimming took off 3 bases at V and 3 bases at J, with 15 bases between the two ends. CDR3 amino acids: CASSHPGGGGYNEQFF. CDR3 DNA sequence: TGCGCCAGCAGCCACCCGGGAGGGGGCGGCTACAATGAGCAGTTCTTC.

This clone was picked up a small number of times. The chain combines TRBV30 with TRBJ1-5; TRBD1 aligns across 7 bases. After removal of 5 bases from V and 5 bases from J, the junction contained 6 bases not matched to a gene. This CDR3 contains 13 residues. Germline V gene lookup returns CDR1 GTSNPN and CDR2 SVGIG (reference sequence). The CDR3 DNA is TGTGCCTGGGGGGACAGTAATCATCAGCCCCAGCATTTT. As protein: CAWGDSNHQPQHF.

The chain has TRBV5-1 and TRBJ2-1; no firm D call. V was trimmed by 7 bases and J by 8 bases, leaving 13 bases between them. This CDR3 contains 12 residues. CDR1 and CDR2 from the germline V gene are SGHRS and YFSETQ. The CDR3 is CASRGLTDEQFF. The CDR3 DNA reads as TGCGCCAGCCGTGGGCTTACGGATGAGCAGTTCTTC.

This chain links TRBV9 with TRBJ2-7; D remains unclear. Germline V gives CDR1 SGDLS, CDR2 YYNGEE. CDR3 size: 15 residues. Trimming pared 4 bases from V and 0 bases from J, leaving 14 bases between. The CDR3 region has the DNA TGTGCCAGCAGCCCCGGGTCCGTCAGCTCCTACGAGCAGTACTTC. Translating it yields CASSPGSVSSYEQYF.

The CDR3 region is CASSLSSGRRNTQYF. The CDR3 DNA sequence: TGTGCCAGCAGCTTGTCCAGCGGGAGACGAAATACGCAGTATTTT. The V call is TRBV5-4, the J call TRBJ2-3, with 8 bases lining up with TRBD2. The trim removed 1 base at V and 7 bases at J, leaving 8 bases unmatched. This CDR3 region has 15 residues. From germline, CDR1 is SGHNT and CDR2 YYREEE (reference sequence).

The V call is TRBV27, the J call TRBJ2-3; tentatively, D is TRBD2 (6 bases). CDR1 and CDR2 from the germline V gene are MNHEY and SMNVEV (reference sequence). Trimming took 2 bases from V and 2 from J, leaving 14 bases between them. The length of the CDR3 is 16 residues. The CDR3 region is CASSLVGLADTDTQYF. For the CDR3, the DNA is TGTGCCAGCAGTTTAGTGGGACTCGCCGACACAGATACGCAGTATTTT.

The chain joins TRBV11-2 to TRBJ2-5, with 12 bases aligning to TRBD2. Germline V gives CDR1 SGHAT, CDR2 FQNNGV. The CDR3 totals 18 residues. V gave up 5 bases and J gave up 1 base; unmatched junction bases: 11. CDR3 sequence (DNA): TGTGCCAGCAGCCCCCGGACTAGCGGGGCCGGATTCCAAGAGACCCAGTACTTC. Protein product: CASSPRTSGAGFQETQYF. The whole variable domain, remainder taken from reference TRBV11-2 and TRBJ2-5, is EAGVAQSPRYKIIEKRQSVAFWCNPISGHATLYWYQQILGQGPKLLIQFQNNGVVDDSQLPKDRFSAERLKGVDSTLKIQPAKLEDSAVYLCASSPRTSGAGFQETQYFGPGTRLLVL.

This clone was detected only a few times. The rearrangement uses TRBV9 and TRBJ2-3; tentative D call: TRBD1 (5 bases). Deletions cut 3 bases from V and 8 bases from J, with 13 bases between. The V gene's germline CDR1 is SGDLS and CDR2 YYNGEE. CDR3 length: 13 amino acids. In DNA form, the CDR3 reads TGTGCCAGCAGCGCGCAGGGTGATGGTACGCAGTATTTT. It codes for CASSAQGDGTQYF.

The chain joins TRBV5-1 to TRBJ1-4; D is possibly TRBD1 (6 bases). The ends were cut back, 0 bases at V and 5 bases at J, with 11 bases in the middle. The CDR3 totals 15 residues. Per the germline V gene, CDR1 is SGHRS and CDR2 is YFSETQ. The CDR3 spells CASSLGGQTNEKLFF. Written as DNA, the CDR3 is TGCGCCAGCAGCTTGGGCGGACAGACGAATGAAAAACTGTTTTTT. The whole variable domain, filled in from reference TRBV5-1 and TRBJ1-4, reads KAGVTQTPRYLIKTRGQQVTLSCSPISGHRSVSWYQQTPGQGLQFLFEYFSETQRNKGNFPGRFSGRQFSNSRSEMNVSTLELGDSALYLCASSLGGQTNEKLFFGSGTQLSVL.

This clone has only a few counts. The rearrangement uses TRBV6-1 and TRBJ2-3; 10 nucleotides align to TRBD2. The CDR3 runs to 15 residues. V lost 6 bases to trimming and J lost 4 bases; unmatched junction nucleotides: 7. The germline CDR1 and CDR2 sequences are MNHNS and SASEGT. CDR3 nucleotides: TGTGCCAGCAGGAGTACTAGCGGGATAGCAGATACGCAGTATTTT. This gives the protein CASRSTSGIADTQYF.

This chain joins TRBV2 and TRBJ2-1, with 7 bases matching TRBD1. This CDR3 comprises 16 residues. Germline loops: CDR1 SNHLY, CDR2 FYNNEI. V dropped 6 bases and J dropped 9; count of bases not matched to a gene: 17. The CDR3: CASSPRGNYEVGEQFF. The CDR3 DNA reads as TGTGCCAGCAGCCCCAGGGGGAACTACGAGGTCGGTGAGCAGTTCTTC.

In this sample, this clone turned up a few times. CDR3 DNA sequence: TGTGCCAGCAGCTCCACGGGACAGGCGAACACTGAAGCTTTCTTT. Protein: CASSSTGQANTEAFF. The chain links TRBV5-6 to TRBJ1-1; TRBD1 aligns across 8 bases. This CDR3 spans 15 amino acids. V was pared by 3 bases and J by 1 base, with 5 bases of the junction left unmatched. CDR1 is SGHDT and CDR2 is YYEEEE in the germline V gene.

In its sample, this clone was seen a few times. The chain couples TRBV27 to TRBJ1-2, with D unclear. V lost 0 bases to trimming and J lost 3 bases, with 11 bases between them. Germline V lookup: CDR1 MNHEY, CDR2 SMNVEV (reference sequence). This CDR3 spans 15 amino acids. CDR3 amino acids: CASSLSGVGHYGYTF. The CDR3 coding sequence is TGTGCCAGCAGTTTATCGGGAGTAGGCCACTATGGCTACACCTTC.

The chain combines TRBV10-3 with TRBJ1-1; TRBD1 matches at 7 bases. Trimming removed 6 bases from V and 0 bases from J; junction bases left unmatched: 10. Germline V gives CDR1 ENHRY, CDR2 SYGVKD. The CDR3 sequence is 16 residues long. The CDR3 DNA is TGTGCCATCAGGAGGAATGTACAGGGGCTGAACACTGAAGCTTTCTTT. Translation gives CAIRRNVQGLNTEAFF.

The chain has TRBV11-2 and TRBJ2-7, with a possible D match to TRBD1 (6 bases). Germline assignment: CDR1 SGHAT and CDR2 FQNNGV. The CDR3 covers 15 residues. The V and J ends lost 1 base and 2 bases respectively, with 12 bases between them. CDR3 sequence reads: CASSLGRDTPYEQYF. CDR3 nucleotide sequence: TGTGCCAGCAGCTTAGGCCGGGACACCCCCTACGAGCAGTACTTC.

The chain has TRBV6-1 and TRBJ2-1; D may be TRBD1 (6 bases). V dropped 6 bases and J dropped 5 bases, with 17 bases sitting between them. CDR3 size: 15 residues. Germline V gene data show CDR1 as MNHNS and CDR2 as SASEGT. The CDR3 sequence is CASRSSQGQHNEQFF. The CDR3 nucleotides read TGTGCCAGCAGATCCAGTCAAGGACAGCACAATGAGCAGTTCTTC.

This chain joins TRBV6-1 and TRBJ2-3; no clear D gene. Looked up from germline, CDR1 is MNHNS and CDR2 is SASEGT. The CDR3 loop spans 13 amino acids. V was pared by 4 bases and J by 2 bases, with 7 bases between. CDR3 coding DNA: TGTGCCAGCAGTGCCAGTTCCACAGATACGCAGTATTTT. This codes for CASSASSTDTQYF.

V and J are TRBV5-4 and TRBJ2-5; 11 bases fit TRBD2. The junction had 4 bases not matched to a gene; V was cut back by 4 bases and J by 5 bases. Germline V lookup: CDR1 SGHNT, CDR2 YYREEE (reference sequence). The CDR3 covers 14 residues. Here the CDR3 reads CASSNGTSGETQYF. The CDR3 coding sequence is TGTGCCAGCAGCAACGGGACTAGCGGTGAGACCCAGTACTTC.

This rearrangement joins TRBV4-1 to TRBJ2-5, with 7 bases lining up with TRBD2. Per the germline V gene, CDR1 is MGHRA and CDR2 is YSYEKL. The CDR3 contains 17 residues. The V gene end was trimmed by 4 bases and the J gene end by 5 bases; junction bases not matched to a gene: 16. CDR3 region: CASSPSPGTGGEETQYF. The CDR3, as DNA: TGCGCCAGCAGCCCCAGCCCCGGAACGGGGGGAGAGGAGACCCAGTACTTC.

The rearrangement joins TRBV5-6 to TRBJ2-7; 11 bases map to TRBD1. Germline V CDR1 and CDR2: SGHDT, YYEEEE. V lost 4 bases to trimming and J lost 2 bases; unmatched junction nucleotides: 5. CDR3 length equals 15 residues. The CDR3 loop is CASSDPGQGAYEQYF. The CDR3 DNA sequence: TGTGCCAGCAGCGACCCGGGACAGGGGGCCTACGAGCAGTACTTC.

The chain couples TRBV11-3 to TRBJ2-1; 8 nucleotides align to TRBD2. The V gene's germline CDR1 is SGHNT and CDR2 YENEEA. The CDR3 contains 15 residues. The V and J ends lost 4 bases and 4 bases, in that order; junction bases with no gene match: 6. In nucleotides, the CDR3 is TGTGCCAGCAGCTACGGGGGGGCGGGGTACAATGAGCAGTTCTTC. Its protein is CASSYGGAGYNEQFF.

The CDR3 DNA reads TGTGCCAGCAGCTTACTGAGAGGGAGTCCCTACAATGAGCAGTTCTTC. Translation gives CASSLLRGSPYNEQFF. The chain couples TRBV11-2 to TRBJ2-1; D might be TRBD2 (5 bases). Germline lookup yields CDR1 SGHAT and CDR2 FQNNGV. The V end was cut by 2 bases, the J end by 2 bases, with 13 bases between. The CDR3 extends over 16 amino acids. The full variable domain, with the rest looked up from reference TRBV11-2 and TRBJ2-1, is EAGVAQSPRYKIIEKRQSVAFWCNPISGHATLYWYQQILGQGPKLLIQFQNNGVVDDSQLPKDRFSAERLKGVDSTLKIQPAKLEDSAVYLCASSLLRGSPYNEQFFGPGTRLTVL.

The table lists this clone with a few counts. The chain uses TRBV21-1 and TRBJ2-1; TRBD1 is taken as the D call from the table, unchecked against the DNA. TRBV21-1 is marked as a pseudogene. This CDR3 is built from 18 residues. CDR3 amino acids: CASSKAEGRDRAYNEQFF. CDR3 nucleotide sequence: TGTGCCAGCAGCAAAGCTGAGGGGCGGGACAGGGCCTACAATGAGCAGTTCTTC.

The V gene is TRBV5-1, the J gene TRBJ1-5; D is ambiguous. The CDR3 runs 15 residues. The V gene's germline CDR1 is SGHRS and CDR2 YFSETQ. The V end was cut by 3 bases, the J end by 5 bases, with 15 bases between. The CDR3 sequence is CASSSGGGWDQPQHF. CDR3 DNA: TGCGCCAGCAGCTCCGGCGGTGGCTGGGATCAGCCCCAGCATTTT.